This T cell receptor (beta chain) was sequenced during a study of CXCR3-negative and CXCR3-positive naive CD8 T cells. About this clonotype: The antigen remains undetermined.

The libraries of TRB cDNA were prepared using 5' RACE with UMI labels. TCRdb reprocessed the 5' RACE reads, with one entry per CDR3 protein and no DNA. The table for this sample gives some 50,000 distinct CDR3 sequences. This CDR3 contains 13 residues. Identification of naive CD8+ T cells rested on CD45RO-CCR7+CD27+CD95- status. Study conclusions and caveats: CXCR3-negative naive cells had less hydrophobic TRB CDR3s than did CXCR3-positive naive cells.

The source of this sequence is a human donor in good health. Some clones in this sample may be carry-over from other donors' samples. The chain uses TRBV12-3 or TRBV12-4 and TRBJ2-1; the D call from TCRdb, TRBD1, cannot be confirmed without DNA. Sequencing was performed on naive CXCR3+ CD8+ T cells from blood. Subset specified: CD45RO-CCR7+CD27+CD95- naive CD8+ T cells expressing CXCR3 (TNR3+). CDR3: CASSFTQGSPGLF.